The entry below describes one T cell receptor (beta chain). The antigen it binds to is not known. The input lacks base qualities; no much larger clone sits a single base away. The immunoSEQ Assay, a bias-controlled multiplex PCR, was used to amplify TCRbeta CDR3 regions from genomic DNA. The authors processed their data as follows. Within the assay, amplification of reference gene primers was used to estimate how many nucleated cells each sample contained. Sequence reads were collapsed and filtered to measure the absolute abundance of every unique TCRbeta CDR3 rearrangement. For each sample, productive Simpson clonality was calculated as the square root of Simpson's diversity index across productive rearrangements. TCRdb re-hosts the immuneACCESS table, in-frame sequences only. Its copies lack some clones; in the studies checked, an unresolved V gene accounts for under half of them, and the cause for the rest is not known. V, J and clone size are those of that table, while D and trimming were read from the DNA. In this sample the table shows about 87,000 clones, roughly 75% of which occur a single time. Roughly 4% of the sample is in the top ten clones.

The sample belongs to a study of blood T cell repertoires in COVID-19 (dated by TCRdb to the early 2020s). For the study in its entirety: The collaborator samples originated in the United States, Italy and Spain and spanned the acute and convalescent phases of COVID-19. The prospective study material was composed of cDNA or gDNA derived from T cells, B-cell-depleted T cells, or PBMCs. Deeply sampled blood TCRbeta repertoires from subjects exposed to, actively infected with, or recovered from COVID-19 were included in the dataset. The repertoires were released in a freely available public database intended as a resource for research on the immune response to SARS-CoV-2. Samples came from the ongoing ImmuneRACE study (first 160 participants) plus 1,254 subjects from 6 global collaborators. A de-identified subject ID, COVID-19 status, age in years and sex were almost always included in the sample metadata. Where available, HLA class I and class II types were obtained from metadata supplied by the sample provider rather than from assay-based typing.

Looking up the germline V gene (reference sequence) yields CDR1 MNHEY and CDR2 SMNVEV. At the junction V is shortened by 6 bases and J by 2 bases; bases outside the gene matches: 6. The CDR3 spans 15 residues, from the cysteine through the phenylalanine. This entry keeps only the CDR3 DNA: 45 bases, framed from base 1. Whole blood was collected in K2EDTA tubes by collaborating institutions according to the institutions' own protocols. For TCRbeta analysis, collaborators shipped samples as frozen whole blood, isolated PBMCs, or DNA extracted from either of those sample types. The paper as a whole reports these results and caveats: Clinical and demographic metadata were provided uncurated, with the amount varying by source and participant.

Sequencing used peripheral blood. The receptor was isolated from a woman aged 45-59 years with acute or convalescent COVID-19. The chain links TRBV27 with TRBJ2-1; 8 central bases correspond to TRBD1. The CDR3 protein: CASRVGQGPYNEQFF. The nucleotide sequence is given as TGTGCCAGCAGGGTCGGACAGGGTCCCTACAATGAGCAGTTCTTC.